Each of the 11 T cell receptor beta chains below was sequenced from the same sample in a study of shared clonotypes between healthy human individuals. Sequencing was performed with immunoSEQ multiplex PCR; in TCRdb, only in-frame clones are kept and a portion is missing. The sample comprises around 2,000,000 clones, about 92% of which are singletons, and 1.5% to 2% rests with the top ten. As defined, naive CD8 cells were CD45RO-negative and positively selected for CCR7, with terminally differentiated effector memory CD45RA+ cells excluded. Sequenced input: naive CD8+ T cells from PBMCs. These receptors all stem from a young man in good health. Some clones in this sample may be carry-over from other donors' samples.

The rearrangement joins TRBV27 to TRBJ2-1, with 12 bases that match TRBD2. This CDR3 contains 14 residues. The germline V gene has CDR1 MNHEY and CDR2 SMNVEV (reference sequence). V shed 5 bases and J 9 bases; nucleotides not matched to a gene: 5. CDR3 DNA: TGTGCCAGCAGTGGACTAGCGGGAAACACTGAGCAGTTCTTC. Residues: CASSGLAGNTEQFF.

The chain uses TRBV5-1 and TRBJ1-1; 8 bases agree with TRBD1. CDR1 and CDR2 from the germline V gene are SGHRS and YFSETQ. The ends lost 4 bases at V and 0 bases at J; junction bases unmatched: 5. This CDR3 region has 15 residues. The CDR3 DNA is TGCGCCAGCAGCATACACAGGGGGGTGAACACTGAAGCTTTCTTT. It translates to CASSIHRGVNTEAFF.

Regarding this clone: No DNA is shown, since the ends of the CDR3 on it are uncertain; the CDR3 is the one TCRdb lists. The V call is TRBV7-9, the J call TRBJ2-7. Counting both end residues, the CDR3 totals 15 amino acids. Per the germline V gene, CDR1 is SEHNR and CDR2 is FQNEAQ (reference sequence). This CDR3 is CASSSLTFGAHEQYF.

The chain has TRBV14 and TRBJ2-3, with D perhaps being TRBD1 or TRBD2 (5 bases each). The CDR3 contains 18 residues. V was shortened by 1 base and J by 2 bases, with 19 bases between the two germline ends. Germline V gene lookup returns CDR1 SGHDN and CDR2 FVKESK. The CDR3 here is CASSQAWASGRITDTQYF. In DNA, the CDR3 is TGTGCCAGCAGCCAAGCCTGGGCATCGGGACGGATCACAGATACGCAGTATTTT.

The rearrangement links TRBV29-1 to TRBJ1-1; the match to TRBD1 covers 7 bases. The CDR3 extends over 12 amino acids. Germline V gene data show CDR1 as SQVTM and CDR2 as ANQGSEA. With 4 bases clipped from V and 3 bases from J, the junction kept 2 bases outside the gene matches. The CDR3: CSVAGGYTEAFF. In nucleotides, the CDR3 is TGCAGCGTTGCAGGGGGTTACACTGAAGCTTTCTTT.

V and J are TRBV4-3 and TRBJ2-7, with D uncertain. This CDR3 region has 13 residues. Germline CDR1 reads LGHNA; CDR2 reads YSLEER. The ends were cut back, 0 bases at V and 5 bases at J, with 8 bases in the middle. CDR3 bases: TGCGCCAGCAGCCAAGATCCTGGGGACGAGCAGTACTTC. It is translated as CASSQDPGDEQYF.

The rearrangement joins TRBV11-2 to TRBJ2-7, with 10 bases that match TRBD1. The CDR3 spans 14 residues. The trim removed 5 bases at V and 5 bases at J, leaving 6 bases unmatched. Germline-derived CDR1 and CDR2 are SGHAT and FQNNGV. The CDR3 is CASSARDRGHEQYF. Here the CDR3 DNA reads TGTGCCAGCAGCGCAAGGGACAGGGGTCACGAGCAGTACTTC.

The chain has TRBV28 and TRBJ1-2, with 7 bases aligning to TRBD1. The CDR3 extends over 17 amino acids. Germline lookup yields CDR1 MDHEN and CDR2 SYDVKM. Trimming took 8 bases from V and 3 from J; bases not matched to a gene: 18. This CDR3 is CASGTSRGGEADYGYTF. CDR3 coding DNA: TGTGCCAGCGGTACATCCAGGGGGGGGGAGGCGGACTATGGCTACACCTTC.

This sequence joins TRBV15 and TRBJ2-5; D tentatively fits TRBD1 or TRBD2 (5 bases each). CDR1 is LNHNV, CDR2 YYDKDF, per germline (reference sequence). The CDR3 has 17 residues. Trimming cost V 5 bases and J 4 bases, with 23 bases left between them. The CDR3 DNA reads TGTGCCACCAGCTTGGCCCTCAGGGCGGGTAATTCAGAGACCCAGTACTTC. Encoded protein: CATSLALRAGNSETQYF.

The gene calls are TRBV7-9 and TRBJ1-2, with D perhaps TRBD1 (6 bases). V lost 0 bases and J 4 bases, leaving 9 bases between the germline ends. Looked up from germline, CDR1 is SEHNR and CDR2 is FQNEAQ (reference sequence). This CDR3 comprises 14 residues. The chain's CDR3 is CASSLAPDSYGYTF. The CDR3 DNA is TGTGCCAGCAGCTTAGCGCCGGACAGCTATGGCTACACCTTC.

The gene calls are TRBV27 and TRBJ1-5; 8 nucleotides line up with TRBD1. Trimming took 10 bases from V and 0 from J; bases not matched to a gene: 11. The germline gives CDR1 MNHEY, CDR2 SMNVEV (reference sequence). This CDR3 region has 16 residues. The CDR3 DNA sequence: TGTGCCACTGCAGACAGGGGCGCTATTAGCAATCAGCCCCAGCATTTT. Translated: CATADRGAISNQPQHF.